This T cell receptor beta chain comes out of a study of technical replicates of blood from four donors. Profiling relied on immunoSEQ multiplex PCR, and the TCRdb table lists in-frame clones only, not all of them. The sample yields 65,000 to 80,000 clones, 95% to 98% seen once. CDR1 and CDR2 from the germline V gene are GTSNPN and SVGIG (reference sequence). The ends were cut back, 5 bases at V and 2 bases at J, with 17 bases in the middle. The CDR3 runs to 15 residues. The chain is built from TRBV30 and TRBJ2-3; D is possibly TRBD1 (6 bases). Source material: T cells isolated from PBMCs. The TCR originated in a human donor in good health. CDR3 loop: CAWGKATGDTDTQYF. CDR3 nucleotide sequence: TGTGCCTGGGGGAAAGCGACAGGAGACACAGATACGCAGTATTTT.